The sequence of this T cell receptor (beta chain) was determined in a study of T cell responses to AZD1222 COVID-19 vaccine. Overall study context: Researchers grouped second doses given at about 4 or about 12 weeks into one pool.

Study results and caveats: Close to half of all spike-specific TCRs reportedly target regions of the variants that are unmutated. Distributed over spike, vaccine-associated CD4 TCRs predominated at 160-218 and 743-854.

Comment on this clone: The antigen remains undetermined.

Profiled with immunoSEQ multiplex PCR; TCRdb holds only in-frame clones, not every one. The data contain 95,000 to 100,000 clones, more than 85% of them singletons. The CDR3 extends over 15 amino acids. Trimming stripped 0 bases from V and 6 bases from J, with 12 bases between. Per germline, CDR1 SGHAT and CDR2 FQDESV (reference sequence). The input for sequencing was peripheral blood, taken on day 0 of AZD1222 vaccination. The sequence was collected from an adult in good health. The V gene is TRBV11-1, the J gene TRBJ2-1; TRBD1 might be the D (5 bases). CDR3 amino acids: CASSLARVGRNEQFF. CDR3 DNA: TGTGCCAGCAGCTTAGCACGAGTGGGGCGCAATGAGCAGTTCTTC.